This is a list of T cell receptor beta chains from one sample in a study of OX40 agonist ivuxolimab in advanced cancers. Generated by immunoSEQ multiplex PCR, the TCRdb table keeps only in-frame clones and is missing some. The sample shows some 64,000 clones, under 90% of them seen only once. This specimen consisted of CD4+ or CD8+ T cells sorted from blood, obtained in a trial of the OX40 agonist ivuxolimab. The receptors stem from an adult with an advanced solid tumor such as melanoma, head and neck, liver or kidney cancer. The CDR3 runs from the conserved cysteine through the conserved F or W. The D gene is left open where the match is weak. The size field is filled for only some rows; it gives once, few, many or a size class.

>TRBJ2-7|TRBV14|-|TRBD2
TGTGCCAGCAGCGGAATTGGACTAGCGCCGTACTTC
CASSGIGLAPYF
>TRBJ2-2|TRBV7-2|once|-
TGTGCCAGCAGCTTAGCGCTACGAAACACCGGGGAGCTGTTTTTT
CASSLALRNTGELFF
>TRBJ2-7|TRBV5-4|-|-
TGTGCCAGCAGTGATCCGGGCCCAGGGGACGAGCAGTACTTC
CASSDPGPGDEQYF
>TRBJ1-5|TRBV14|-|-
TGTGCCAGCAGCCAATCTAATCAGCCCCAGCATTTT
CASSQSNQPQHF
>TRBJ2-7|TRBV6-5|few|TRBD1
TGTGCCAGCAGGCGTGACAGGGGCGGGAACTACGAGCAGTACTTC
CASRRDRGGNYEQYF
>TRBJ2-1|TRBV7-2|-|TRBD2
TGTGCCAGCAGCCCGTGGACTAGCGGGAGCTATGAGCAGTTCTTC
CASSPWTSGSYEQFF
>TRBJ1-3|TRBV5-5|-|-
TGTGCCAGCAGCTTGTCGGGGGGCGGTGGAAACACCATATATTTT
CASSLSGGGGNTIYF
>TRBJ1-1|TRBV15|-|-
TGTGCCACCAGCAGAGGGGTCAGCACGGGGGAAGCTTTCTTT
CATSRGVSTGEAFF
>TRBJ2-7|TRBV5-5|-|-
TGTGCCAGCAGCTTGGCCCGGAGCGAGCAGTACTTC
CASSLARSEQYF
>TRBJ2-7|TRBV19|-|TRBD1
TGTGCCAGTAGGATAGGGGGCGCAGGTACCTACGAGCAGTACTTC
CASRIGGAGTYEQYF
>TRBJ1-1|TRBV19|-|-
TGTGCCAGTAGTTCCGGGGCCGGCATGAACACTGAAGCTTTCTTT
CASSSGAGMNTEAFF
>TRBJ2-1|TRBV19|-|TRBD2
TGTGCCAGTAGGGGACTAGGCCAGGATGAGCAGTTCTTC
CASRGLGQDEQFF
>TRBJ2-7|TRBV29-1|-|-
TGCAGCGTTGCGGGGGAAAGTTACGAGCAGTACTTC
CSVAGESYEQYF
>TRBJ2-6|TRBV4-2|-|-
TGTGCCAGCAGCCCCAACACGGTCAGGGCTGGGGCCAACGTCCTGACTTTC
CASSPNTVRAGANVLTF
>TRBJ2-7|TRBV4-1|-|TRBD2
TGCGCCAGCAGCCAAGACGTCTCTAGCGGTACCTACGAGCAGTACTTC
CASSQDVSSGTYEQYF
>TRBJ1-1|TRBV11-2|-|-
TGTGCCAGCAGCTTAGGGACAAAGCCTTTCTTT
CASSLGTKPFF
>TRBJ1-3|TRBV19|-|TRBD1
TGTGCCAGTAGCTCGGACAGGGGTTTTGCTGGAAACACCATATATTTT
CASSSDRGFAGNTIYF
>TRBJ2-3|TRBV7-3|-|TRBD2
TGTGCCAGCAGCTTATCCGGGACTAGCGGGGGTAGCACAGATACGCAGTATTTT
CASSLSGTSGGSTDTQYF
>TRBJ2-1|TRBV30|-|TRBD2
TGTGCCTGGAGTGTACCGTCTAGCGGAAAATACAATGAGCAGTTCTTC
CAWSVPSSGKYNEQFF
>TRBJ2-1|TRBV27|-|TRBD2
TGTGCCAGCAGTCCCCCGACTAGCGGGTTTGAGCAGTTCTTC
CASSPPTSGFEQFF
>TRBJ2-2|TRBV27|once|-
TGTGCCAGCAGACCCCTACAGGGAGGATGGACCGGGGAGCTGTTTTTT
CASRPLQGGWTGELFF
>TRBJ2-1|TRBV7-6|once|TRBD2
TGTGCCAGCAGCCCCAGGAGCGGGGAGTCCTACAATGAGCAGTTCTTC
CASSPRSGESYNEQFF
>TRBJ2-7|TRBV5-6|few|-
TGTGCCAGCAGCCCGGTGGGACGGATCTACGAGCAGTACTTC
CASSPVGRIYEQYF
>TRBJ1-5|TRBV15|few|-
TGTGCCACCAGCAGAAAGCGGGCAGAAGGCCAGCCCCAGCATTTT
CATSRKRAEGQPQHF
>TRBJ2-7|TRBV7-2|-|-
TGTGCCAGCAGCCCCTTATTCCTAACGTATATAAGGGGTTACTACGAGCAGTACTTC
CASSPLFLTYIRGYYEQYF
>TRBJ2-7|TRBV18|-|TRBD1
TGTGCCAGCTCACCGGGACAGGTCTACGAGCAGTACTTC
CASSPGQVYEQYF
>TRBJ1-3|TRBV6-5|once|-
TGTGCCAGCACCTCATCTTTAGGAAACACCATATATTTT
CASTSSLGNTIYF
>TRBJ2-7|TRBV28|-|-
TGTGCCAGCAGTTCTTTGGGCTACGAGCAGTACTTC
CASSSLGYEQYF
>TRBJ1-4|TRBV2|-|-
TGTGCCAGCAGGGAAGGGGGGAATGAAAAACTGTTTTTT
CASREGGNEKLFF
>TRBJ2-3|TRBV7-8|-|-
TGTGCCAGCAGCGTGACAGGTTACACAGATACGCAGTATTTT
CASSVTGYTDTQYF
>TRBJ2-1|TRBV9|-|TRBD1
TGTGCCAGCAGCGTACAAATTCCCCGGACAGGGGGCTACAATGAGCAGTTCTTC
CASSVQIPRTGGYNEQFF
>TRBJ2-3|TRBV9|-|TRBD2
TGTGCCAGCAGCGTAGGTAGCGGGACGGGGACAGATACGCAGTATTTT
CASSVGSGTGTDTQYF
>TRBJ1-1|TRBV9|-|-
TGTGCCAGCAGCGTAGTGGTGGAGACTGAAGCTTTCTTT
CASSVVVETEAFF
>TRBJ2-7|TRBV7-8|-|-
TGTGCCAGCAGCTTAGTCCTCGCCGAGCAGTACTTC
CASSLVLAEQYF
>TRBJ2-3|TRBV11-3|-|-
TGTGCCAGCAGCTTAGGGGCGGAGGGGCGTGGAGATACGCAGTATTTT
CASSLGAEGRGDTQYF